These T cell receptor beta chains were read from a single sample in a study of T cell repertoires in cytomegalovirus infection. Each CDR3 protein gets one entry after TCRdb re-called the reads with MiXCR. The sample has over 200,000 distinct CDR3 sequences, around 15% seen once; the top ten hold 7% to 9.5%. The sample taken for sequencing was PBMCs. The receptors here all came from a human donor in good health (CMV status not recorded). Some clones in this sample may be carry-over from other donors' samples. The CDR3 runs from the conserved cysteine through the conserved F or W. A D gene is named only where the DNA matches it firmly. A row's size may be missing; if present it is once, few, many or a size class.

V gene,D gene,J gene,clone size,CDR3 DNA,CDR3 protein
TRBV24-1,-,TRBJ2-7,-,TGTGCCACCAGTGATTTGGTCGGGGAGCAGTACTTC,CATSDLVGEQYF
TRBV15,-,TRBJ1-6,many,TGTGCCACCAGCGTCGGGTTGGATTCACCCCTCCACTTT,CATSVGLDSPLHF
TRBV28,TRBD2,TRBJ2-7,-,TGTGCCAGCACTAGACTAGCGGGAGTCCGCGGGTTCAACGAGCAGTACTTC,CASTRLAGVRGFNEQYF
TRBV7-6,TRBD2,TRBJ2-2,many,TGTGCCAGCAGCAAGCCAGCGGGGGGGCTCGGGGAGCTGTTTTTT,CASSKPAGGLGELFF
TRBV7-2,-,TRBJ2-7,many,TGTGCCAGCAGATCAAGTTCGGGCAGAAGCTCCTACGAGCAGTACTTC,CASRSSSGRSSYEQYF
TRBV29-1,TRBD2,TRBJ2-7,-,TGCAGCGCTAGACTAGCCGCCGGGGTGCAGTACTTC,CSARLAAGVQYF
TRBV18,-,TRBJ2-5,few,TGTGCCAGCTCACCTACCCTCGGGGAGACCCAGTACTTC,CASSPTLGETQYF
TRBV28,TRBD2,TRBJ2-1,many,TGTGCCAGCACAAGCAGCGGGAGATACTACAATGAGCAGTTCTTC,CASTSSGRYYNEQFF
TRBV30,TRBD2,TRBJ2-1,few,TGTGCCTGGAGAGGACTAGCGGGAGGATGGACCTACAATGAGCAGTTCTTC,CAWRGLAGGWTYNEQFF
TRBV7-2,TRBD2,TRBJ2-5,many,TGTGCCAGCAGCTTAGGAGGTAGAGGCGGGAGAGGGGAGACCCAGTACTTC,CASSLGGRGGRGETQYF
TRBV7-2,-,TRBJ1-2,many,TGTGCCAGCAGCTCCTTGGTCGGCTACACCTTC,CASSSLVGYTF
TRBV2,-,TRBJ2-7,many,TGTGCCAGCAGGAAGGATTCCTACGAGCAGTACTTC,CASRKDSYEQYF
TRBV29-1,-,TRBJ1-2,-,TGCAGCGTGGGGGGAGATAACTATGGCTACACCTTC,CSVGGDNYGYTF
TRBV7-2,-,TRBJ2-1,many,TGTGCCAGCAGCCTCGGGCCAGGGACTTACAATGAGCAGTTCTTC,CASSLGPGTYNEQFF
TRBV7-2,-,TRBJ1-6,many,TGTGCCAGCAGCTTCCGGGACACTTCCTATAATTCACCCCTCCACTTT,CASSFRDTSYNSPLHF
TRBV24-1,-,TRBJ1-5,few,TGTGCCACCAGTGATCCCCGGACAGATCTGGGAAGCAATCAGCCCCAGCATTTT,CATSDPRTDLGSNQPQHF
TRBV28,-,TRBJ1-1,many,TGTGCCAGCAGCCTCGTTAAGGGAGCTGAAGCTTTCTTT,CASSLVKGAEAFF
TRBV4-1,-,TRBJ1-5,-,TGCGCCAGCAGCCTAGGACAGAGGGCGCAGCCCCAGCATTTT,CASSLGQRAQPQHF
TRBV12-3/TRBV12-4,-,TRBJ2-2,many,TGTGCCAGCAGTTCCGAAATTACAGGCACCGGGGAGCTGTTTTTT,CASSSEITGTGELFF
TRBV12-3/TRBV12-4,-,TRBJ2-2,many,TGTGCCAGCAGTCCATCGAAAGGGAGCCTCCCGAACACCGGGGAGCTGTTTTTT,CASSPSKGSLPNTGELFF
TRBV20-1,TRBD2,TRBJ2-3,few,TGCAGTGCTAGCGGACTAGCGGGGGTTACAGATACGCAGTATTTT,CSASGLAGVTDTQYF
TRBV7-3,-,TRBJ2-7,many,TGTGCCAGCAGCCTACAGGGTGGTGGCTCCTACGAGCAGTACTTC,CASSLQGGGSYEQYF
TRBV7-2,-,TRBJ2-2,many,TGTGCCAGCACCGTGACCGGGGAGCTGTTTTTT,CASTVTGELFF
TRBV29-1,TRBD1,TRBJ1-1,-,TGCAGCGTTAGGGGGCGGGGATATGTTTTCTTT,CSVRGRGYVFF
TRBV6-1,-,TRBJ2-1,many,TGTGCCAGCCCAAGGGACTTCAATAGAGGCTACAATGAGCAGTTCTTC,CASPRDFNRGYNEQFF
TRBV14,-,TRBJ2-1,many,TGTGCCAGCAGCCAAGACGCTTCCGGACTCCCCTACAATGAGCAGTTCTTC,CASSQDASGLPYNEQFF
TRBV7-2,TRBD1,TRBJ2-4,many,TGTGCCAGCAGCTCAGGGAAACAGGGGGCCCGAAACATTCAGTACTTC,CASSSGKQGARNIQYF
TRBV14,-,TRBJ1-2,few,TGTGCCAGCAGCTCCCGGACAGAAGGAGGCTACACCTTC,CASSSRTEGGYTF
TRBV7-9,-,TRBJ2-3,many,TGTGCCAGCAGCTGGCGGGCGTTGGGAGATACGCAGTATTTT,CASSWRALGDTQYF
TRBV28,-,TRBJ1-6,-,TGTGCCAGCAGTTTAATCGGGATGGACTCAAAAAATTCACCCCTCCACTTT,CASSLIGMDSKNSPLHF
TRBV20-1,TRBD2,TRBJ2-1,few,TGCAGTGCTACTAGCGGGAGGACCTACAATGAGCAGTTCTTC,CSATSGRTYNEQFF
TRBV2,TRBD1,TRBJ2-1,many,TGTGCCAGCAGTGGACAGGGTTTATCCTACAATGAGCAGTTCTTC,CASSGQGLSYNEQFF
TRBV7-9,TRBD1,TRBJ1-2,many,TGTGCCAGCAGCCGGGACAGGGGAAGTCATGGCTACACCTTC,CASSRDRGSHGYTF
TRBV5-5,-,TRBJ1-1,few,TGTGCCAGCAGCTTGTTGCTTATGAACACTGAAGCTTTCTTT,CASSLLLMNTEAFF
TRBV18,-,TRBJ2-5,many,TGTGCCAGCTCACCGGAAAAGACCCAGTACTTC,CASSPEKTQYF
TRBV7-6,-,TRBJ2-1,many,TGTGCCAGCAGCTTAGTTCCGGGGAGCTCCTACAATGAGCAGTTCTTC,CASSLVPGSSYNEQFF
TRBV11-1,-,TRBJ2-2,many,TGTGCCAGCAGCTTTTACCGTCAGGTCACCGGGGAGCTGTTTTTT,CASSFYRQVTGELFF
TRBV7-9,-,TRBJ2-1,many,TGTGCCAGCAGCTTTGCAGGGAAGGATGAGCAGTTCTTC,CASSFAGKDEQFF
TRBV9,-,TRBJ2-7,few,TGTGCCAGCAGCGCTGGGGACTTGTCGACCTACGAGCAGTACTTC,CASSAGDLSTYEQYF
TRBV29-1,-,TRBJ1-1,-,TGCAGCGTTGACAGAGGGAATCAGGAAGCTTTCTTT,CSVDRGNQEAFF
TRBV18,-,TRBJ2-1,-,TGTGCCAGCTCGACGACAGGATACAATGAGCAGTTCTTC,CASSTTGYNEQFF
TRBV7-8,TRBD2,TRBJ2-7,many,TGTGCCAGCAGCTTAGTCGGGTTGGCGGGAGGCCCGAACTACGAGCAGTACTTC,CASSLVGLAGGPNYEQYF
TRBV12-5,TRBD1,TRBJ1-5,many,TGTGCTAGTGGTTTGCCTATCGGACAGGGGATAGAGCCCCAGCATTTT,CASGLPIGQGIEPQHF
TRBV12-2,-,TRBJ1-5,few,TGTGCAAGTCGCAATAATCAGCCCCAGCATTTT,CASRNNQPQHF
TRBV20-1,-,TRBJ2-5,-,TGCAGTGCGGAAAGGGCGGCGGTTCGTGGGGAGACCCAGTACTTC,CSAERAAVRGETQYF
TRBV7-2,TRBD2,TRBJ2-7,many,TGTGCCAGCAGGGCCGGGACTACGTCCTACGAGCAGTACTTC,CASRAGTTSYEQYF
TRBV7-2,TRBD1,TRBJ2-5,many,TGTGCCAGCAGCTTAGGGACAGGGCAAGAGACCCAGTACTTC,CASSLGTGQETQYF
TRBV15,-,TRBJ2-7,few,TGTGCCACCAGGACACCGAGCTCCTACGAGCAGTACTTC,CATRTPSSYEQYF
TRBV28,-,TRBJ1-1,many,TGTGCCAGCAGTTTTAGTGGAAGGATGAACACTGAAGCTTTCTTT,CASSFSGRMNTEAFF
TRBV29-1,-,TRBJ2-1,-,TGCAGCGTTGATTCCCACAATGAGCAGTTCTTC,CSVDSHNEQFF
TRBV27,-,TRBJ2-7,-,TGTGCCAGCAGTGTCCTCCCGGAGGGCGAGCAGTACTTC,CASSVLPEGEQYF
TRBV10-3,-,TRBJ2-1,-,TGTGCCATCAGGGACCGCAGGGACCATGAGCAGTTCTTC,CAIRDRRDHEQFF
TRBV5-5,-,TRBJ2-1,-,TGTGCCAGCAGCTTTGTATCCCCGCGCAGGGTCAATGAGCAGTTCTTC,CASSFVSPRRVNEQFF
TRBV6-2/TRBV6-3,TRBD2,TRBJ2-3,many,TGTGCCAGCAGTTACGCGGGAGTTACGCAGTATTTT,CASSYAGVTQYF
TRBV7-9,TRBD1,TRBJ1-2,-,TGTGCCAGCAGCCCAAGGACAGGGGGTTATGGCTACACCTTC,CASSPRTGGYGYTF